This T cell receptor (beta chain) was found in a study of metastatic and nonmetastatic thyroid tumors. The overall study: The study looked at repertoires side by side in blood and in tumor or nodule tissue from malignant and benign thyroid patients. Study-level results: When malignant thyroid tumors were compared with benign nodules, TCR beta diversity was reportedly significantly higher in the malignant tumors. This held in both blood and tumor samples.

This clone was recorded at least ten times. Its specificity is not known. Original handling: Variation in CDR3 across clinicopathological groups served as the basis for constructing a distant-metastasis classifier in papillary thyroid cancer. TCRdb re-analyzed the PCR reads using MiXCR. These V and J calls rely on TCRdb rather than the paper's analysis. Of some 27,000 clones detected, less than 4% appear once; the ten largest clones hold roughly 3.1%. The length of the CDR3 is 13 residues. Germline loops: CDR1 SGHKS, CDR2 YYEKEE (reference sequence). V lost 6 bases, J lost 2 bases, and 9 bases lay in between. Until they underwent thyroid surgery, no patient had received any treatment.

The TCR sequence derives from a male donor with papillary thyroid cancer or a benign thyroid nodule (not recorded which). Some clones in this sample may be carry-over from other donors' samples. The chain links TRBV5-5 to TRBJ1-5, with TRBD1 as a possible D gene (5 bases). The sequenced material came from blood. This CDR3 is CASNLGGNQPQHF. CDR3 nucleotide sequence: TGTGCCAGCAATTTGGGGGGCAATCAGCCCCAGCATTTT.